A single sample gave rise to the 23 T cell receptor beta chains below, sequenced in a study of cytomegalovirus exposure and HLA in healthy donors. Only in-frame clones appear in the TCRdb table, and some are missing; sequencing was by immunoSEQ multiplex PCR. The sample lists around 200,000 clones, 84% seen once, with 2.5% to 3% in the top ten. The sequenced material came from PBMCs. These receptors all stem from a woman in her late teens or twenties in good health and CMV-seropositive.

The V gene is TRBV5-1, the J gene TRBJ1-4; the D gene is possibly TRBD1 (6 bases). Trimming took 0 bases from V and 5 from J, leaving 11 bases between them. Germline-derived CDR1 and CDR2 are SGHRS and YFSETQ. This CDR3 region has 15 residues. CDR3 bases: TGCGCCAGCAGCTTGGGTTCCGGACAGAATGAAAAACTGTTTTTT. Translating gives CASSLGSGQNEKLFF.

This clone was counted between two and nine times. J is TRBJ1-3 and V is TRBV7-9; D might be TRBD1 (5 bases). The CDR3 extends over 15 amino acids. V lost 8 bases to trimming and J lost 0 bases, with 14 bases between them. The germline V gene encodes CDR1 SEHNR and CDR2 FQNEAQ (reference sequence). CDR3 sequence: CASDSDSFSGNTIYF. The CDR3, as DNA: TGTGCCAGCGACTCCGACAGCTTCTCTGGAAACACCATATATTTT.

The chain joins TRBV10-3 to TRBJ2-1; D tentatively fits TRBD1 or TRBD2 (5 bases each). The CDR3 consists of 13 residues. With 8 bases removed from V and 4 bases from J, the gap between germline ends came to 12 bases. Germline assignment: CDR1 ENHRY and CDR2 SYGVKD. The DNA of the CDR3 is TGTGCCATCCGTGGGGGAGAGTACAATGAGCAGTTCTTC. Encoded protein: CAIRGGEYNEQFF.

This clone was recorded once. The gene calls are TRBV6-5 and TRBJ2-3; perhaps TRBD1 as D (5 bases). Germline CDR1 reads MNHEY; CDR2 reads SVGAGI. V lost 7 bases, J lost 3 bases, and 14 bases lay in between. The CDR3 spans 14 residues. The DNA of the CDR3 is TGTGCCAGCACCAGGGCACCCGGGACAGATACGCAGTATTTT. Translated: CASTRAPGTDTQYF.

The V and J genes are TRBV25-1 and TRBJ2-7; no firm D call. Trimming took 6 bases from V and 2 from J, leaving 8 bases between them. Germline V lookup: CDR1 MGHDK, CDR2 SYGVNS. The CDR3 is 12 amino acids. The DNA for the CDR3 is TGTGCCAGCAGCCGCGTCCCCTACGAGCAGTACTTC. It specifies CASSRVPYEQYF.

The gene calls are TRBV5-1 and TRBJ1-2; D gene uncertain. Germline V lookup: CDR1 SGHRS, CDR2 YFSETQ. The ends were cut back, 1 base at V and 6 bases at J, with 19 bases in the middle. The CDR3 extends over 16 amino acids. The CDR3 nucleotides read TGCGCCAGCAGCTTGATACACGACGTCACTATGGATGGCTACACCTTC. Amino acid sequence: CASSLIHDVTMDGYTF.

This clone was seen once. The CDR3 reads CASSPAGGNTIYF. The CDR3 region has the DNA TGCGCCAGCAGCCCCGCAGGGGGGAACACCATATATTTT. This chain links TRBV5-1 with TRBJ1-3; 7 bases align to TRBD1. Germline V CDR1 and CDR2: SGHRS, YFSETQ. Losses at the gene ends were 4 bases for V and 7 bases for J; bases not matched to a gene: 5. The CDR3 contains 13 residues.

This sequence joins TRBV7-3 and TRBJ2-1; tentatively, D is TRBD2 (5 bases). The CDR3 is 13 amino acids. CDR1 and CDR2 (germline): SGHTA, FQGTGA. V shed 5 bases and J shed 11 bases, with 16 bases lying between them. The CDR3 is CASSVGLGLKQFF. The CDR3 DNA sequence: TGTGCCAGCAGCGTAGGACTCGGGCTGAAGCAGTTCTTC.

The V gene is TRBV5-6, the J gene TRBJ1-3, with D perhaps TRBD1 (6 bases). CDR3 length: 16 residues. Trimming removed 0 bases at V and 0 bases at J, with 10 bases between. Germline values: CDR1 SGHDT, CDR2 YYEEEE. The CDR3 region has the DNA TGTGCCAGCAGCTTGGTAGGGGGGGCCTCTGGAAACACCATATATTTT. Its protein product is CASSLVGGASGNTIYF.

This clone was detected ten times or more. This chain joins TRBV6-1 and TRBJ2-3, with no clear D. V was clipped by 0 bases and J by 6 bases, with 10 bases between them. The CDR3 covers 14 residues. Germline CDR1 reads MNHNS; CDR2 reads SASEGT. In DNA, the CDR3 is TGTGCCAGCAGTGAAGCGGCCTCGGGTGATACGCAGTATTTT. Translating gives CASSEAASGDTQYF.

This sequence joins TRBV6-5 and TRBJ1-2, with 7 bases matching TRBD1. Germline V gives CDR1 MNHEY, CDR2 SVGAGI. V was pared by 7 bases and J by 4 bases, with 12 bases of the junction left unmatched. The CDR3 totals 15 residues. CDR3 in DNA: TGTGCCAGCAAACCAGTAATGACAGGGAGCTATGGCTACACCTTC. It yields the protein CASKPVMTGSYGYTF.

This clone was picked up a small number of times. V and J are TRBV7-6 and TRBJ1-1; 7 nucleotides match TRBD1. The germline CDR1 and CDR2 sequences are SGHVS and FNYEAQ. The CDR3 spans 14 residues. Trimming took 5 bases from V and 4 from J; bases not matched to a gene: 7. Here the CDR3 DNA reads TGTGCCAGCAGCCGACAGGGCAGAGGCACTGAAGCTTTCTTT. It encodes CASSRQGRGTEAFF.

The V and J genes are TRBV6-5 and TRBJ2-5; 9 bases align to TRBD2. Trimming cost V 2 bases and J 5 bases; bases outside gene matches: 6. Germline lookup yields CDR1 MNHEY and CDR2 SVGAGI. This CDR3 has 15 residues. Here the CDR3 reads CASSYGRGGSETQYF. The CDR3 coding sequence is TGTGCCAGCAGTTACGGGCGGGGGGGCAGCGAGACCCAGTACTTC.

This clone was found once. The chain links TRBV6-5 to TRBJ2-3; D call uncertain. This CDR3 is 13 amino acids long. CDR1 and CDR2 from the germline V gene are MNHEY and SVGAGI. V lost 0 bases and J lost 6, with 7 bases in between. In DNA, the CDR3 is TGTGCCAGCAGTTACTCCCTCTCGGATACGCAGTATTTT. Amino acids: CASSYSLSDTQYF.

This clone was detected only once. The V gene is TRBV20-1, the J gene TRBJ2-1; D is undetermined. Trimming removed 1 base at V and 5 bases at J, with 3 bases between. CDR3 size: 11 residues. The germline gives CDR1 DFQATT, CDR2 SNEGSKA (reference sequence). The CDR3 DNA follows: TGCAGTGCTAGAGTAAACAATGAGCAGTTCTTC. It encodes CSARVNNEQFF.

This clone has just one count. The chain recombines TRBV5-1 with TRBJ2-3, with D possibly TRBD2 on 6 matching bases. The V end lost 2 bases, the J end lost 1 base, and 11 bases lay between the germline ends. CDR1 SGHRS and CDR2 YFSETQ come from the germline V gene. This CDR3 contains 15 residues. DNA of the CDR3: TGCGCCAGCAGCTTAAGGGGACTTCGCACAGATACGCAGTATTTT. Its translation is CASSLRGLRTDTQYF.

The chain recombines TRBV4-2 with TRBJ2-3; D unclear. The CDR3 consists of 12 residues. V lost 4 bases and J lost 12, with 14 bases in between. Germline CDR1 and CDR2: LGHNA and YNFKEQ. CDR3 region: CASSPQSGLQYF. The CDR3 nucleotides are TGTGCCAGCAGCCCCCAATCTGGGCTTCAGTATTTT.

A single count supports this clone. The chain couples TRBV9 to TRBJ2-6; no clear D. V gave up 2 bases and J gave up 0 bases, with 6 bases separating them. Germline V gene data show CDR1 as SGDLS and CDR2 as YYNGEE. The CDR3 totals 15 residues. CDR3 region: CASSVSFSGANVLTF. The CDR3 nucleotides read TGTGCCAGCAGCGTGAGTTTCTCTGGGGCCAACGTCCTGACTTTC.

The CDR3 here is CASSEGGLATYEQYF. CDR3 DNA: TGCGCCAGCAGCGAAGGAGGTCTTGCTACCTACGAGCAGTACTTC. The gene calls are TRBV4-1 and TRBJ2-7; D possibly corresponds to TRBD2 (5 bases). The germline gives CDR1 MGHRA, CDR2 YSYEKL. V was clipped by 5 bases and J by 2 bases, with 16 bases between them. This CDR3 spans 15 amino acids.

As regards this clone: The sample carries other DNA sequences with the same CDR3. This chain uses TRBV20-1 with TRBJ1-2; D ambiguous. Trimming took 3 bases from V and 3 from J, leaving 5 bases between them. Germline CDR1 reads DFQATT; CDR2 reads SNEGSKA (reference sequence). The CDR3 runs 11 residues. CDR3 DNA sequence: TGCAGTGCTAGGGGAGACTATGGCTACACCTTC. Amino acid sequence: CSARGDYGYTF.

This clone was detected once. DNA of the CDR3: TGTGCCAGCAGCTTAGTCGGGAGCGGGGGCACAGATACGCAGTATTTT. Protein sequence: CASSLVGSGGTDTQYF. This chain joins TRBV7-2 and TRBJ2-3; 7 nucleotides align to TRBD2. Trimming took 1 base from V and 1 from J; bases not matched to a gene: 5. The CDR3 covers 16 residues. CDR1 SGHTA and CDR2 FQGNSA come from the germline V gene.

This sequence joins TRBV7-3 and TRBJ2-2; D is possibly TRBD1 (6 bases). The V end was cut by 5 bases, the J end by 0 bases, with 7 bases between. The germline V gene has CDR1 SGHTA and CDR2 FQGTGA. The CDR3 totals 14 residues. CDR3 in amino acids: CASSRTANTGELFF. In nucleotides, the CDR3 is TGTGCCAGCAGCCGGACAGCGAACACCGGGGAGCTGTTTTTT.

The chain links TRBV5-4 to TRBJ1-3; a weak D match, TRBD1 (5 bases). The CDR3 has 14 residues. Germline CDR1 SGHNT, CDR2 YYREEE (reference sequence). V was trimmed by 4 bases and J by 2 bases, leaving 10 bases between them. The CDR3 protein is CASSKTVAGNTIYF. The CDR3 region has the DNA TGTGCCAGCAGCAAGACAGTCGCTGGAAACACCATATATTTT.